This T cell receptor beta chain is from a study of shared clonotypes between healthy human individuals. Study results and caveats: There were few donors, and this limited the genetic and exposure-history diversity represented.

The CDR3 consists of 14 residues. The V segment lost 2 bases and the J segment 8 bases; nucleotides outside the gene matches: 3. Germline CDR1 SGHNT, CDR2 YYREEE (reference sequence). This clone was seen a single time. Its antigen remains unidentified. Adult Caucasians living in Nashville, Tennessee made up all of the donors. Replicate PCRs were loaded with approximately 300 ng DNA from unsorted PBMC, around 30,000 T cell genomes. In the source study's methods: Filtering differed since immunoSEQ provided only junctions, with no quality scores. Libraries were prepared by immunoSEQ multiplex PCR; TCRdb keeps only in-frame clonotypes and omits some of them. V and J calls and clone size come straight from that table; D and trimming were deduced from the DNA. Of about half a million clones listed, 70% to 80% are singletons.

The sequence was collected from a woman aged 40 to 50 in good health. Some clones in this sample may be carry-over from other donors' samples. The chain links TRBV5-4 to TRBJ2-1; 11 bases match TRBD1. Input material: PBMCs. The CDR3 DNA reads TGTGCCAGCAGCTTAAGGACAGGGGGCGATGAGCAGTTCTTC. It yields the protein CASSLRTGGDEQFF.